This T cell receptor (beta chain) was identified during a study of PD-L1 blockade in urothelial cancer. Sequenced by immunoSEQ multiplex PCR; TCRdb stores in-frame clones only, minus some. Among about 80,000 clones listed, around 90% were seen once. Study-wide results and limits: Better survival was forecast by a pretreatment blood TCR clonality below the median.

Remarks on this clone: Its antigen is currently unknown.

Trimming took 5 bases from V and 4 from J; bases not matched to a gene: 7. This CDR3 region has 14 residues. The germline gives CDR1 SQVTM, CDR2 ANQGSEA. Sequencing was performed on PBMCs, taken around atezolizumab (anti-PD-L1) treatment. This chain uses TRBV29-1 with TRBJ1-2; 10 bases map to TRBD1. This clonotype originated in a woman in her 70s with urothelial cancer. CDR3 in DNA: TGCAGCGTTCAGGTGACAGGGGGCTCCTATGGCTACACCTTC. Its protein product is CSVQVTGGSYGYTF.